This T cell receptor (beta chain) was sequenced for a study of blood T cell repertoires in COVID-19. Whole-study context: Samples of COVID-19 (acute and convalescent) were obtained from the United States, Italy and Spain.

The CDR3 is made up of 14 amino acids. The ends were cut back, 6 bases at V and 3 bases at J, with 14 bases in the middle. Germline V lookup: CDR1 MNHEY, CDR2 SVGAGI. Authors' analysis steps: Reference gene primer amplification in the assay estimated nucleated cell counts. Method: immunoSEQ multiplex PCR; TCRdb's copy keeps in-frame clones and lacks some. Clone size and V and J calls were adopted from that table, with D and trimming inferred from the DNA. The sample has about 120,000 clones; over 65% are singletons. The clonotype comes from a human donor with acute or convalescent COVID-19. The donor label of this sample is uncertain. The gene calls are TRBV6-5 and TRBJ2-5, with D maybe TRBD2 (6 bases). Sequenced input: peripheral blood. The CDR3 DNA sequence: TGTGCCAGCAGGGAGGGACTGGACGAAGAGACCCAGTACTTC. Its translation: CASREGLDEETQYF.